The following is a T cell receptor beta chain sequence with its context. Antigen: not known. This sample is drawn from a study of graft-versus-host responses after intestinal transplantation. Study-level background: Following induction with anti-thymocyte globulin, all recipients were given tacrolimus and steroids for 2 to 4 years.

General study points: GvH clones occurred in recipient marrow; some first appeared in ileum or blood. High graft-versus-host to host-versus-graft clonal ratios were found in allografts of patients who had graft-donor T cell macrochimerism.

Here immunoSEQ multiplex PCR was the method, and the copy in TCRdb shows in-frame clones only, minus some. The sample lists 150,000 or so clones, 85% to 95% occurring once. This TCR came from a human donor who received an intestinal transplant. The source material was unstimulated CD4+ T cells sorted from spleen or lymph node cells, sampled before intestinal transplant.

CDR3 sequence reads: CASSADRLAEAFF. The CDR3 DNA sequence: TGTGCCAGCAGTGCAGACAGGCTAGCTGAAGCTTTCTTT. This chain links TRBV2 with TRBJ1-1; possible D gene TRBD1, 6 bases. The CDR3 length is 13 residues. The V end was cut by 4 bases, the J end by 6 bases, with 12 bases between. Germline V gene lookup returns CDR1 SNHLY and CDR2 FYNNEI.